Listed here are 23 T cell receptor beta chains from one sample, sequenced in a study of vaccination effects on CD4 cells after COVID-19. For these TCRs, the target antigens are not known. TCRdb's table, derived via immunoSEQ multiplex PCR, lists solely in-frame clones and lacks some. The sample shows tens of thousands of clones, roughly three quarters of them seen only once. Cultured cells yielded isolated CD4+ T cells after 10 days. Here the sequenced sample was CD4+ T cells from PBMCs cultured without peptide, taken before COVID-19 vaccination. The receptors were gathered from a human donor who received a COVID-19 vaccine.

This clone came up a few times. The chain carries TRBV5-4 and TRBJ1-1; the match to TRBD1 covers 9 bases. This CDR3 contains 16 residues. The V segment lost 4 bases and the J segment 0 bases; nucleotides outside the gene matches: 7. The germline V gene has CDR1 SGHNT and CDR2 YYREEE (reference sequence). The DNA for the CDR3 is TGTGCCAGCAGCCCGGGACAGGGAGACTTGAACACTGAAGCTTTCTTT. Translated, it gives CASSPGQGDLNTEAFF.

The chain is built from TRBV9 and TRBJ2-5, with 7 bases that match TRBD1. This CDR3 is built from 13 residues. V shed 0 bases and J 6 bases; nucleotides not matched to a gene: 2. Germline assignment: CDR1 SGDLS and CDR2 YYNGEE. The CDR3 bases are TGTGCCAGCAGCGTAGAGGGACAGCAGACCCAGTACTTC. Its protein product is CASSVEGQQTQYF.

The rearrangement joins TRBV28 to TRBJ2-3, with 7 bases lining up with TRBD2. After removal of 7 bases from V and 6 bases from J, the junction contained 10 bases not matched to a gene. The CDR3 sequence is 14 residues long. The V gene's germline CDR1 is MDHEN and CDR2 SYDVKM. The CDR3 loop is CASKPSGGGDTQYF. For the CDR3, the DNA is TGTGCCAGCAAACCTAGTGGGGGAGGGGATACGCAGTATTTT.

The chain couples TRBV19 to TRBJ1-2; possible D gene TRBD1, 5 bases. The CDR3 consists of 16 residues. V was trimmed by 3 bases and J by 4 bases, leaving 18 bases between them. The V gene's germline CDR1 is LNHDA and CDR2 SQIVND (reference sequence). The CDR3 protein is CASSMAPGGSSYGYTF. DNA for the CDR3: TGTGCCAGTAGTATGGCTCCCGGGGGGTCCTCCTATGGCTACACCTTC.

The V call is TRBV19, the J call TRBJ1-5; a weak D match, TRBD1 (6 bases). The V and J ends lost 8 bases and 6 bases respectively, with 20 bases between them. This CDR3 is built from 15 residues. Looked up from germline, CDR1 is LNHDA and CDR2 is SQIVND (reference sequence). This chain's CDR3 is CASGPNTGLVQPQHF. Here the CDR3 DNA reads TGTGCCAGTGGCCCCAATACAGGGTTGGTTCAGCCCCAGCATTTT. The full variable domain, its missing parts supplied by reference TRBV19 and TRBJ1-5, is DGGITQSPKYLFRKEGQNVTLSCEQNLNHDAMYWYRQDPGQGLRLIYYSQIVNDFQKGDIAEGYSVSREKKESFPLTVTSAQKNPTAFYLCASGPNTGLVQPQHFGDGTRLSIL.

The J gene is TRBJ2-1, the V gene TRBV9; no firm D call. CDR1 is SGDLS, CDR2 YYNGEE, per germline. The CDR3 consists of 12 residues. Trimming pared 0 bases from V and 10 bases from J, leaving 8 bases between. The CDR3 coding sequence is TGTGCCAGCAGCGTAGATATCAGGGAGCAGTTCTTC. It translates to CASSVDIREQFF.

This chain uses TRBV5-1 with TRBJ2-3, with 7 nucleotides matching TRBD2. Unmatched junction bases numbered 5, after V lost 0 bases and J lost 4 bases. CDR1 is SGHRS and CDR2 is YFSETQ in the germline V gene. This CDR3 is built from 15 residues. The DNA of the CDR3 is TGCGCCAGCAGCTTGGTAGCGGGTAACCCAGATACGCAGTATTTT. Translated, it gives CASSLVAGNPDTQYF.

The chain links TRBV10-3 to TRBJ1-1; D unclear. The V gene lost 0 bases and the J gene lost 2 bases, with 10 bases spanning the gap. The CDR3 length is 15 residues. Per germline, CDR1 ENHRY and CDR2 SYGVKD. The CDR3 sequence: CAISESSMANTEAFF. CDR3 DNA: TGTGCCATCAGTGAGTCAAGCATGGCAAACACTGAAGCTTTCTTT.

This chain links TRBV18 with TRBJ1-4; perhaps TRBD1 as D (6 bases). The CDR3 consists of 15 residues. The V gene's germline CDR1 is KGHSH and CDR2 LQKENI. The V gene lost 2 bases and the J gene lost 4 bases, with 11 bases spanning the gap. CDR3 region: CASSPNQGINEKLFF. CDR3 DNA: TGTGCCAGCTCACCAAACCAGGGGATTAATGAAAAACTGTTTTTT.

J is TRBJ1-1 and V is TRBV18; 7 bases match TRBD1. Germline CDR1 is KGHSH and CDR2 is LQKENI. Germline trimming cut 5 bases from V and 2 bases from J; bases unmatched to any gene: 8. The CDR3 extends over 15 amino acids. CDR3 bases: TGTGCCAGCTCATTCGGAGGGACAGTTAACACTGAAGCTTTCTTT. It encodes CASSFGGTVNTEAFF.

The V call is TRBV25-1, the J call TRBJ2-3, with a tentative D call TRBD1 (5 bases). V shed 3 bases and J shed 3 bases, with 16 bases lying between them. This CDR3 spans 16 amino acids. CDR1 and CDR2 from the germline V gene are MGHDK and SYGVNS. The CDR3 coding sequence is TGTGCCAGCAGTGACAGGACGAAAGGGGCGACAGATACGCAGTATTTT. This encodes CASSDRTKGATDTQYF.

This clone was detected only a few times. CDR3 bases: TGTGCCAGCAGCTTATATGGACAGGGCGAGCAGTACGTC. Protein sequence: CASSLYGQGEQYV. This chain joins TRBV7-2 and TRBJ2-7, with 8 bases aligning to TRBD1. This CDR3 spans 13 amino acids. V was pared by 2 bases and J by 6 bases, with 3 bases of the junction left unmatched. The V gene's germline CDR1 is SGHTA and CDR2 FQGNSA.

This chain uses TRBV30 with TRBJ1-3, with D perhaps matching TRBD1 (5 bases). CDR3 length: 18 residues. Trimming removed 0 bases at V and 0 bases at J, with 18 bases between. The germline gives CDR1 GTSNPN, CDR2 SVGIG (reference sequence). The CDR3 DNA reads TGTGCCTGGAGTGTACAGGTCCTTGGATTGGTCTCTGGAAACACCATATATTTT. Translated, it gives CAWSVQVLGLVSGNTIYF.

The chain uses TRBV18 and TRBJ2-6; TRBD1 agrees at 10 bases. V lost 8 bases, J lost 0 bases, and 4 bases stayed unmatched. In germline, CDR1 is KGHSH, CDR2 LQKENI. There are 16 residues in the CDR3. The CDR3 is CASDRGPPSGANVLTF. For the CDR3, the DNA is TGTGCCAGCGACAGGGGGCCCCCCTCTGGGGCCAACGTCCTGACTTTC.

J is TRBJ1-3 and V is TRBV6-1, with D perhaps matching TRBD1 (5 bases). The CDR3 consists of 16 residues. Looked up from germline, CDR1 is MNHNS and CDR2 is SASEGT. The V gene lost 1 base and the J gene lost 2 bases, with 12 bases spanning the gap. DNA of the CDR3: TGTGCCAGCAGTGAAGGAGGGAGGGGACCTGGAAACACCATATATTTT. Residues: CASSEGGRGPGNTIYF.

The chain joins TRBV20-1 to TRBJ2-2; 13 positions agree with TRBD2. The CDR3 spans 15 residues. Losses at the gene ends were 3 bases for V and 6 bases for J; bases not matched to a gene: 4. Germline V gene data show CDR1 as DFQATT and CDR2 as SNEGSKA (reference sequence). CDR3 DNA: TGCAGTGCTAGTCGGGGACTAGCGGGGCCCGGGGAGCTGTTTTTT. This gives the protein CSASRGLAGPGELFF.

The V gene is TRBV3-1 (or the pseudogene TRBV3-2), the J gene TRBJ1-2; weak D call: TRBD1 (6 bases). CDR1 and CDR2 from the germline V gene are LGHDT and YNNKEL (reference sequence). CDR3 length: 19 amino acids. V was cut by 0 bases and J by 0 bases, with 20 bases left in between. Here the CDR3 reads CASSQDSGTWAAANYGYTF. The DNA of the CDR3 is TGTGCCAGCAGCCAAGATTCCGGGACATGGGCGGCAGCTAACTATGGCTACACCTTC.

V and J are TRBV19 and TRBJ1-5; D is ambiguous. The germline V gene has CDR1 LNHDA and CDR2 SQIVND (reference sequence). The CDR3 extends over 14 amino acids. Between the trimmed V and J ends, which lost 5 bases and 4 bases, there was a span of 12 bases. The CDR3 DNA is TGTGCCAGTAGTTGGCCAGGAGGGAATCAGCCCCAGCATTTT. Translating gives CASSWPGGNQPQHF.

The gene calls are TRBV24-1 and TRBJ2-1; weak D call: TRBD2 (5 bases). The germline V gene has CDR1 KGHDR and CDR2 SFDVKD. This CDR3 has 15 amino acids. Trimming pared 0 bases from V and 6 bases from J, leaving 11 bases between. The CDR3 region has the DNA TGTGCCACCAGTGATTTGCGGGGTGCGGGCAATGAGCAGTTCTTC. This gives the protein CATSDLRGAGNEQFF.

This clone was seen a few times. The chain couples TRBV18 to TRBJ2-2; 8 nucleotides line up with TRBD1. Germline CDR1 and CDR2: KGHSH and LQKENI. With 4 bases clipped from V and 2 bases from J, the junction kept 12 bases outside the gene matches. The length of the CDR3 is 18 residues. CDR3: CASSRSLPGQANTGELFF. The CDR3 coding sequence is TGTGCCAGCTCACGATCCCTCCCGGGACAGGCTAACACCGGGGAGCTGTTTTTT.

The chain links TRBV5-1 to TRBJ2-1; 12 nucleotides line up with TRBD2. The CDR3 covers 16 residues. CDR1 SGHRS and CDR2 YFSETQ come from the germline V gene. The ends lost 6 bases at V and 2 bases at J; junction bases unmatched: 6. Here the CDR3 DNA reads TGCGCCAGCAAATCTAGCGGGGGGGCCGCCTACAATGAGCAGTTCTTC. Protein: CASKSSGGAAYNEQFF.

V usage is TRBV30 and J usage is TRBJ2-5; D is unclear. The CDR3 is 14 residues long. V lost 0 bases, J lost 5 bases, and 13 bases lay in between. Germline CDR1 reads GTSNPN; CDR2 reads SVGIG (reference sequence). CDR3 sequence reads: CAWSVKGPGETQYF. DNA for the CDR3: TGTGCCTGGAGTGTTAAGGGCCCCGGGGAGACCCAGTACTTC.

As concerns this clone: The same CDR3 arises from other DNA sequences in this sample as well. CDR3 bases: TGTGCCAGCAGCTTAAACCGAGAGACCCAGTACTTC. Translation: CASSLNRETQYF. The chain recombines TRBV7-2 with TRBJ2-5, with no clear D. The CDR3 length is 12 residues. Trimming shortened V by 2 bases and J by 4 bases, and 5 bases separated the two germline ends. Germline loops: CDR1 SGHTA, CDR2 FQGNSA.